Here is one TCR beta chain with its context. No antigen is known for it. CDR1 SGDLS and CDR2 YYNGEE come from the germline V gene. CDR3 length: 15 amino acids. The V gene lost 3 bases and the J gene lost 8 bases, with 20 bases spanning the gap. The sample belongs to a study of OX40 agonist ivuxolimab in advanced cancers. Blood specimens came from baseline, cycle 4 day 1, and cycle 7 day 1. Study-wide findings and caveats: More expanded clones were seen, on average, in CD8+ T cells than in CD4+. Some patients without response likewise showed low normalized clonal expansion.

The data were produced by immunoSEQ multiplex PCR, yet TCRdb's version contains in-frame clones alone and is incomplete. The table has approximately 38,000 clones, around 92% seen once; the top ten hold roughly 9.8%. The sample in question was CD4+ or CD8+ T cells sorted from blood, obtained in a trial of the OX40 agonist ivuxolimab. The clonotype comes from an adult with an advanced solid tumor such as melanoma, head and neck, liver or kidney cancer. The rearrangement uses TRBV9 and TRBJ1-1; D possibly corresponds to TRBD1 (5 bases). CDR3 sequence reads: CASSASRVPGEEAFF. The CDR3 DNA sequence: TGTGCCAGCAGCGCATCCAGGGTGCCGGGGGAAGAAGCTTTCTTT.